This T cell receptor (beta chain) was captured in a study of T cells in women clearing cervical HPV infection. Profiling relied on immunoSEQ multiplex PCR, and the TCRdb table lists in-frame clones only, not all of them. In all, the sample yields more than 15,000 clones. Germline loops: CDR1 SGHAT, CDR2 FQNNGV. This CDR3 region has 13 residues. As regards this clone: The read gets to within 3 residues of the CDR3 end, and the germline J gene fills in the rest.

This chain links TRBV11-2 with TRBJ1-1; D gene unclear. Sample: blood buffy coat. The sequence was obtained from a woman between 18 and 70 years old with a cervical HPV16 infection that either progressed to CIN3+ or cleared (not recorded which). Incomplete CDR3 DNA: TGTGCCAGCAGCTTAGACCGGGGTCTGAGA. Translation gives CASSLDRGLR. The CDR3 in its entirety is CASSLDRGLRAFF. The complete variable domain, with remaining parts taken from reference TRBV11-2 and TRBJ1-1, reads EAGVAQSPRYKIIEKRQSVAFWCNPISGHATLYWYQQILGQGPKLLIQFQNNGVVDDSQLPKDRFSAERLKGVDSTLKIQPAKLEDSAVYLCASSLDRGLRAFFGQGTRLTVV.